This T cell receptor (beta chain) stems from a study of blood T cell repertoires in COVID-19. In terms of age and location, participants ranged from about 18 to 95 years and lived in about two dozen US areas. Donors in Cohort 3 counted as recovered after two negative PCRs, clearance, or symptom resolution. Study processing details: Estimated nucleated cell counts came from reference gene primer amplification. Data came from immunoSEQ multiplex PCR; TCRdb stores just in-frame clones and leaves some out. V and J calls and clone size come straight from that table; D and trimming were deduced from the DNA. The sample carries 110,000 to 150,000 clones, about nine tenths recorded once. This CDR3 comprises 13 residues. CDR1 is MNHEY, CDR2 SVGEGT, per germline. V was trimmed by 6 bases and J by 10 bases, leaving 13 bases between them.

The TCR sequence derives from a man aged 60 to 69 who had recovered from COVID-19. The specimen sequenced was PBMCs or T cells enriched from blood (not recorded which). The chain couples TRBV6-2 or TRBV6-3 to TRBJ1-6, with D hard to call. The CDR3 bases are TGTGCCAGCAGCCGCGGGGTGGAATCACCCCTCCACTTT. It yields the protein CASSRGVESPLHF.